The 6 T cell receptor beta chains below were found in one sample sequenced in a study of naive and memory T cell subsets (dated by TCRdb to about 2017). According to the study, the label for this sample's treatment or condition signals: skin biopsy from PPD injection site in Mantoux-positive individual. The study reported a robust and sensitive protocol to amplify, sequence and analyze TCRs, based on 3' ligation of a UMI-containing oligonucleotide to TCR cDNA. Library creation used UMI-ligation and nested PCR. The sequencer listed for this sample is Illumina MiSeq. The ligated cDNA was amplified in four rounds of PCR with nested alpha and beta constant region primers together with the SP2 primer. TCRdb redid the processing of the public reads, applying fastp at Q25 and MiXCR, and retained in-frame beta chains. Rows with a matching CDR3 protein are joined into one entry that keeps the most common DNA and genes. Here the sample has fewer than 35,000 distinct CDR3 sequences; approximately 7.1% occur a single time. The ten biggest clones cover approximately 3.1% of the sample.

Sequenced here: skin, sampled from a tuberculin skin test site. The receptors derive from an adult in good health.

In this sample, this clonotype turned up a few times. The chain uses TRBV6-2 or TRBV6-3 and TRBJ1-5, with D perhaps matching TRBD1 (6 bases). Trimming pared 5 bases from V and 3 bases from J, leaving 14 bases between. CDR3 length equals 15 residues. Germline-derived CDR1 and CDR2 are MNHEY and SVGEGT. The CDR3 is CASSLLWGANQPQHF. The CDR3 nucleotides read TGTGCCAGCAGTCTCCTGTGGGGGGCCAATCAGCCCCAGCATTTT.

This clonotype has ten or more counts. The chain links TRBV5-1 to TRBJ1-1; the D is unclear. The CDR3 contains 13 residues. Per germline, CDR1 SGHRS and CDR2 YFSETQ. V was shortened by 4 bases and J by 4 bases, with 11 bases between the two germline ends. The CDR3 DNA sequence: TGCGCCAGCAGCCCCGAAGGGCCCACTGAAGCTTTCTTT. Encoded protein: CASSPEGPTEAFF.

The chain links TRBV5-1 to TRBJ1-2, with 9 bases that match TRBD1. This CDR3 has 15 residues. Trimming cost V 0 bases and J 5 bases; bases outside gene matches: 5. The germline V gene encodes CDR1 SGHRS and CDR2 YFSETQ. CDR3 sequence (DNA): TGCGCCAGCAGCTTGGAAACAGGGGGCGGGTATGGCTACACCTTC. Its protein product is CASSLETGGGYGYTF.

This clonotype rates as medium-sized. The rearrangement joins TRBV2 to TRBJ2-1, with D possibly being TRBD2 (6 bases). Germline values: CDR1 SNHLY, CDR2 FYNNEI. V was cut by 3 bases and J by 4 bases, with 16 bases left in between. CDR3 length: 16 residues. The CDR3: CASSDPAPGEYNEQFF. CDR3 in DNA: TGTGCCAGCAGTGACCCGGCGCCGGGGGAGTACAATGAGCAGTTCTTC.

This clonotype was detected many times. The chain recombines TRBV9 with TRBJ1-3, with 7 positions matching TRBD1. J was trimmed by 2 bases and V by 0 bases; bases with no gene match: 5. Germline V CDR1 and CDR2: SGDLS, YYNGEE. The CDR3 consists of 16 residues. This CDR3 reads CASSVAVQGTGNTIYF. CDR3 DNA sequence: TGTGCCAGCAGCGTAGCAGTACAGGGGACTGGAAACACCATATATTTT.

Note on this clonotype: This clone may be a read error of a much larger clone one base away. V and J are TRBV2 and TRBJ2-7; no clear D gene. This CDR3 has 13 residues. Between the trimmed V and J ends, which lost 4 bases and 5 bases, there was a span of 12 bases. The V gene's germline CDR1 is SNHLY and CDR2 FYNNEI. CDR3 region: CASSVPPGDEQYF. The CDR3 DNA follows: TGTGCCAGCAGTGTTCCGCCGGGCGACGAGCAGTACTTC.